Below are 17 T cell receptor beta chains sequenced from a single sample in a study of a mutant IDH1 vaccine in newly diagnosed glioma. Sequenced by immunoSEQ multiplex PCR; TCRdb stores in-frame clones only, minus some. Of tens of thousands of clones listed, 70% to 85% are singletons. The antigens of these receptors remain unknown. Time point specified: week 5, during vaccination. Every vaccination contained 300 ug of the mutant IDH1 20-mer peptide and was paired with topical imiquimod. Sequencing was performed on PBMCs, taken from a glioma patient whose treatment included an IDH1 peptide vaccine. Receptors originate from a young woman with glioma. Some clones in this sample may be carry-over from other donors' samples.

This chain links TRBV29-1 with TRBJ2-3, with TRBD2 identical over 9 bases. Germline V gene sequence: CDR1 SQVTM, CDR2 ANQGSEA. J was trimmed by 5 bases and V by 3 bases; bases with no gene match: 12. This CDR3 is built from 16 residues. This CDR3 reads CSVDGLAGRKGDTQYF. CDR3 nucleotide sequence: TGCAGCGTTGATGGGCTAGCGGGAAGGAAGGGAGATACGCAGTATTTT.

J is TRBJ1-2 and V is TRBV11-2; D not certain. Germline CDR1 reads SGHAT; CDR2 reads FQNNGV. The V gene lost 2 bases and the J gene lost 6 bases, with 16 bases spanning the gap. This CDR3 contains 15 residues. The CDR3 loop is CASSLPDESRDGYTF. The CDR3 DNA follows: TGTGCCAGCAGCTTACCGGACGAGAGTAGGGATGGCTACACCTTC.

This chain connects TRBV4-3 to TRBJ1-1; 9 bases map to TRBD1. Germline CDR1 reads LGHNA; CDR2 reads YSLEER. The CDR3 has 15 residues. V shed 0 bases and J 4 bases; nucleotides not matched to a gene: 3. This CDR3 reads CASSQDSGQGTEAFF. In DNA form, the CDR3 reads TGCGCCAGCAGCCAAGATTCGGGACAGGGCACTGAAGCTTTCTTT.

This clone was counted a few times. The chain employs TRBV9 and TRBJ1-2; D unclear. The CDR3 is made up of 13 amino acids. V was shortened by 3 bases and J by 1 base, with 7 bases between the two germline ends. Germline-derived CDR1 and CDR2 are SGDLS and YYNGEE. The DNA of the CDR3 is TGTGCCAGCAGCGATACAGTTAACTATGGCTACACCTTC. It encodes CASSDTVNYGYTF.

The CDR3 loop is CASIPQGANTGELFF. The CDR3 nucleotides read TGCGCCAGCATTCCCCAGGGGGCGAACACCGGGGAGCTGTTTTTT. The chain is built from TRBV10-2 and TRBJ2-2; 7 bases agree with TRBD1. Germline CDR1 WSHSY, CDR2 SAAADI. V shed 7 bases and J 0 bases; nucleotides not matched to a gene: 5. This CDR3 has 15 amino acids.

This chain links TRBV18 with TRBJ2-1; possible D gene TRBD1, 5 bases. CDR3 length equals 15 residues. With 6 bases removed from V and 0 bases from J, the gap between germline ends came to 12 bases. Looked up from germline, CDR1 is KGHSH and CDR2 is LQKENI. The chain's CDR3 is CASSPTESSYNEQFF. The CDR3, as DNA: TGTGCCAGCTCCCCGACAGAGAGCTCCTACAATGAGCAGTTCTTC.

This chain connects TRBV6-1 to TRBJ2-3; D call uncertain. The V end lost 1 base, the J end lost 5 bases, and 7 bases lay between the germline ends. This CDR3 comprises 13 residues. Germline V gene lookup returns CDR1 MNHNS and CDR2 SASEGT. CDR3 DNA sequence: TGTGCCAGCAGTGAAGTTCCGCAAGATACGCAGTATTTT. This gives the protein CASSEVPQDTQYF.

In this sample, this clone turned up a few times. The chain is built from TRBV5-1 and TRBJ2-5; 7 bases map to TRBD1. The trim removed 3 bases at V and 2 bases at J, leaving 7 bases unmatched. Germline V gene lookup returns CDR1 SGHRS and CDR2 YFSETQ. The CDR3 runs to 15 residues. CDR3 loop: CASSSRTGRQETQYF. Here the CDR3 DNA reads TGCGCCAGCAGCTCAAGGACAGGTCGACAAGAGACCCAGTACTTC.

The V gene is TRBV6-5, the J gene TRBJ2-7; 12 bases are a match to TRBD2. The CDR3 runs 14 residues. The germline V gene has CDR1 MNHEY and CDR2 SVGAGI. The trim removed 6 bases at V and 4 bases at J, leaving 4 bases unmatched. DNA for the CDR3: TGTGCCAGCAGCCCCGGACTAGCGGGATACGAGCAGTACTTC. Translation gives CASSPGLAGYEQYF.

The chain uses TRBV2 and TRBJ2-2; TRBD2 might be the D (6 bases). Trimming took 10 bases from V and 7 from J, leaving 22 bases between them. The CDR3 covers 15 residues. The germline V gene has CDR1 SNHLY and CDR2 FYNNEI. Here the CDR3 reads CATAPGGGKGGELFF. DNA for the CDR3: TGTGCCACCGCCCCTGGAGGCGGGAAGGGCGGGGAGCTGTTTTTT.

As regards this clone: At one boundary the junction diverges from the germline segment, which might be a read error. In nucleotides, the CDR3 is TGCGCCAGCAGCCAAGCCGGCTCCCACAATGAGCAGTTCTTC. Protein sequence: CASSQAGSHNEQFF. The chain carries TRBV4-1 and TRBJ2-1, with no clear D. There are 14 residues in the CDR3. CDR1 and CDR2 (germline): MGHRA, YSYEKL.

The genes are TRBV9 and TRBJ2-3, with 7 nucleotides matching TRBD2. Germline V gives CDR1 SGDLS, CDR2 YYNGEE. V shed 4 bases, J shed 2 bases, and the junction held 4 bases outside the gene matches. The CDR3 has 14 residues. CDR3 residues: CASSPGLSTDTQYF. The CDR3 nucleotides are TGTGCCAGCAGCCCGGGACTATCCACAGATACGCAGTATTTT.

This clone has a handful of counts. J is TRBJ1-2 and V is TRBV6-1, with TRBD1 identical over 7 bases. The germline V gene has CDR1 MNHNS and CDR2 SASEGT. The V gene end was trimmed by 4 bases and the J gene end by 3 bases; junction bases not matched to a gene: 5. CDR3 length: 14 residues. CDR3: CASSGHRGYYGYTF. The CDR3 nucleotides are TGTGCCAGCAGTGGGCACAGGGGTTACTATGGCTACACCTTC.

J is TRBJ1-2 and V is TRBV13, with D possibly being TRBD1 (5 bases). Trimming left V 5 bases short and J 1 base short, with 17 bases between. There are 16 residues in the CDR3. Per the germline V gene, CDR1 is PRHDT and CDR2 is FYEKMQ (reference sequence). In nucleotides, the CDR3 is TGTGCCAGCAGCCCCGGAGACAGCTCACATAACTATGGCTACACCTTC. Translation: CASSPGDSSHNYGYTF.

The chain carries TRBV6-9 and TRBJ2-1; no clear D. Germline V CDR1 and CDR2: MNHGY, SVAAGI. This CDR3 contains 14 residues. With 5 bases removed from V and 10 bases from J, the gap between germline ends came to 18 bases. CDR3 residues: CASSPQSRLGEQFF. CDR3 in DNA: TGTGCCAGCAGTCCACAATCTCGGCTGGGGGAGCAGTTCTTC.

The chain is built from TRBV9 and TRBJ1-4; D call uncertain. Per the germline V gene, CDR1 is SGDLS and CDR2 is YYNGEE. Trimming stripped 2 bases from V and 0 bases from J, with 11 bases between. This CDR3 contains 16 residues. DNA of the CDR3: TGTGCCAGCAGCGTGCCTGGTATAGCAACTAATGAAAAACTGTTTTTT. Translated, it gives CASSVPGIATNEKLFF.

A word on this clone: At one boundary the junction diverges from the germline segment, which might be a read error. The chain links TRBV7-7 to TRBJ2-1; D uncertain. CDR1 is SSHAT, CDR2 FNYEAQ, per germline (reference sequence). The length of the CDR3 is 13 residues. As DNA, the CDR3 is TGTGCTAGCAGCTCAGAACTTTACAATGAGCAGTTCTTC. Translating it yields CASSSELYNEQFF.